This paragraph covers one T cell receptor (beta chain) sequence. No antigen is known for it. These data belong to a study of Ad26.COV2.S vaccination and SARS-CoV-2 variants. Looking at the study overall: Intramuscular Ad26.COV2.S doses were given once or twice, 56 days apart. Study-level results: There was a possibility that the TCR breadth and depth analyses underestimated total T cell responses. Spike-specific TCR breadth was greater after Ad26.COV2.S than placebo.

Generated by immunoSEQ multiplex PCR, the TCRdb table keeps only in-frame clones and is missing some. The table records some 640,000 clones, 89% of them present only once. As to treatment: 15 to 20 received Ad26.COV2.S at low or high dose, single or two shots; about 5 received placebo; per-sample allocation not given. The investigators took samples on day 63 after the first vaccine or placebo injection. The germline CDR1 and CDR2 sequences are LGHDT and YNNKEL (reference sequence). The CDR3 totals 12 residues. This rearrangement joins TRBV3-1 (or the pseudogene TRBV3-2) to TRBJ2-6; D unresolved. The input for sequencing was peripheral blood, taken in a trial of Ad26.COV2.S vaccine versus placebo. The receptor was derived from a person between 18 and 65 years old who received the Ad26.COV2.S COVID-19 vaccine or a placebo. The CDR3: CAGGSGANVLTF. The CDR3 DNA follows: TGTGCGGGCGGCTCTGGGGCCAACGTCCTGACTTTC.